These 12 T cell receptor beta chains came from one sample sequenced in a study of shared clonotypes between healthy human individuals (dated by TCRdb to 2019 to 2021). Library generation was performed with the immunoSEQ multiplex PCR assay. TCRdb took this table from immuneACCESS and kept in-frame rearrangements with V and J called. Such tables lack part of the clones; where checked against another copy, unresolved V genes explain under half of the gap, and the rest is unexplained. This sample has about 380,000 clones in its table, and just over 95% of those were observed once. In total, the top ten clones hold around 0.3% of the sample. The specimen was memory CD8+ T cells sorted from blood. The cell subset or site label of this sample denotes: CD45RO+ cells pooled with CCR7-negative TemRA cells. The receptors shown here come from a man aged 25-45 years in good health.

This clone was found a few times. The chain is built from TRBV19 and TRBJ1-3, with TRBD1 identical over 8 bases. This CDR3 spans 14 amino acids. Germline V gene lookup returns CDR1 LNHDA and CDR2 SQIVND (reference sequence). The J segment lost 1 base and the V segment lost 6 bases, leaving 2 bases of the junction unmatched. CDR3 in amino acids: CASSRQGSGNTIYF. DNA for the CDR3: TGTGCCAGTAGCCGACAGGGGTCTGGAAACACCATATATTTT.

V gene TRBV19 combines with J gene TRBJ1-5; possibly TRBD1 for D (6 bases). V was clipped by 5 bases and J by 4 bases, with 12 bases between them. The V gene's germline CDR1 is LNHDA and CDR2 SQIVND (reference sequence). This CDR3 is built from 14 residues. CDR3 residues: CASSPDRTNQPQHF. The CDR3 DNA reads TGTGCCAGTAGTCCCGACAGGACTAATCAGCCCCAGCATTTT.

This clone has only a few counts. Different DNA sequences within this sample yield the same CDR3. The genes are TRBV28 and TRBJ2-7, with D perhaps TRBD1 (6 bases). V gave up 2 bases and J gave up 4 bases, with 6 bases separating them. The CDR3 has 12 amino acids. CDR1 is MDHEN, CDR2 SYDVKM, per germline. Here the CDR3 DNA reads TGTGCCAGCAGTTTAACAGGGTACGAGCAGTACTTC. It specifies CASSLTGYEQYF.

The chain uses TRBV10-3 and TRBJ2-2; perhaps TRBD1 as D (6 bases). V was shortened by 6 bases and J by 5 bases, with 16 bases between the two germline ends. The CDR3 has 15 residues. Germline V gives CDR1 ENHRY, CDR2 SYGVKD. For the CDR3, the DNA is TGTGCCATCAGCTTCCAGGGGAGTTCAACCGGGGAGCTGTTTTTT. This gives the protein CAISFQGSSTGELFF.

V and J are TRBV5-8 and TRBJ2-7; 7 bases align to TRBD2. CDR3 length equals 13 residues. Germline lookup yields CDR1 SGHTS and CDR2 YDEGEE. V shed 0 bases, J shed 6 bases, and the junction held 3 bases outside the gene matches. The CDR3 sequence is CASSLEGRGEQYF. The CDR3 DNA reads as TGTGCCAGCAGCTTGGAGGGGAGGGGCGAGCAGTACTTC.

The chain employs TRBV6-1 and TRBJ1-5; D perhaps matches TRBD1 (6 bases). Trimming removed 9 bases at V and 2 bases at J, with 8 bases between. CDR1 and CDR2 (germline): MNHNS, SASEGT. The CDR3 has 12 amino acids. The CDR3 DNA reads as TGTGCCAGTGGGGGCGGCAATCAGCCCCAGCATTTT. Translated: CASGGGNQPQHF.

The chain recombines TRBV18 with TRBJ2-7, with 9 bases matching TRBD1. This CDR3 is 14 amino acids long. With V trimmed by 0 bases and J by 6 bases, 3 bases remained unmatched. Germline CDR1 reads KGHSH; CDR2 reads LQKENI. The CDR3 DNA sequence: TGTGCCAGCTCACCACCGGGACAGGGACGCGAGCAGTACTTC. This sequence encodes CASSPPGQGREQYF.

The J gene is TRBJ2-3, the V gene TRBV7-2, with 7 bases that match TRBD1. V lost 0 bases and J lost 1; bases outside the gene matches: 1. The CDR3 length is 15 residues. The germline V gene encodes CDR1 SGHTA and CDR2 FQGNSA. DNA for the CDR3: TGTGCCAGCAGCTTAGCAGGGGGCCGCACAGATACGCAGTATTTT. Amino acid sequence: CASSLAGGRTDTQYF.

This chain connects TRBV27 to TRBJ2-5; D gene uncertain. Trimming removed 5 bases from V and 2 bases from J, with 15 bases in between. The length of the CDR3 is 15 residues. The germline gives CDR1 MNHEY, CDR2 SMNVEV (reference sequence). The CDR3 nucleotides are TGTGCCAGCAGTAACTTGGGCTCCAGACAAGAGACCCAGTACTTC. Translating gives CASSNLGSRQETQYF.

The chain's CDR3 is CASSLTGIQETQYF. In DNA, the CDR3 is TGCGCCAGCAGCTTGACAGGAATCCAAGAGACCCAGTACTTC. The chain uses TRBV5-1 and TRBJ2-5; maybe TRBD1 (5 bases). The CDR3 is made up of 14 amino acids. The V end was cut by 1 base, the J end by 1 base, with 8 bases between. Looked up from germline, CDR1 is SGHRS and CDR2 is YFSETQ.

The chain recombines TRBV5-1 with TRBJ2-3; a weak D match, TRBD1 (6 bases). Germline CDR1 SGHRS, CDR2 YFSETQ. The CDR3 loop spans 15 amino acids. V shed 0 bases and J shed 2 bases, with 10 bases lying between them. The CDR3 DNA reads TGCGCCAGCAGCTTGGGGACGGGACACACAGATACGCAGTATTTT. It is translated as CASSLGTGHTDTQYF.

The J gene is TRBJ2-1, the V gene TRBV10-2; 10 bases are shared with TRBD2. V gave up 7 bases and J gave up 15 bases; unmatched junction bases: 9. Germline lookup yields CDR1 WSHSY and CDR2 SAAADI. CDR3 length: 12 amino acids. CDR3: CASNLAGVGGFF. CDR3 nucleotide sequence: TGCGCCAGCAATCTAGCGGGGGTGGGAGGGTTCTTC.